The present entry profiles one TCR beta chain with its context. The TCRbeta library was prepared with unique molecular identifiers. Each CDR3 protein is one row after TCRdb ran MiXCR on the PCR reads. The table shows roughly 500,000 distinct CDR3 sequences, with approximately 30% occurring only once. Trimming at V came to 4 bases and at J to 8 bases, leaving 23 bases not matched to a gene. Germline CDR1 is SGHAT and CDR2 is FQNNGV. The CDR3 is made up of 20 amino acids. The data were taken from a study of T-cell reconstitution after alpha-beta-depleted transplantation in children. The genes are TRBV11-2 and TRBJ2-1; 10 nucleotides align to TRBD2. The TCR comes from a human donor who donated a stem cell graft to a child with aplastic anemia. This sample comprised PBMCs from the stem cell graft donor, obtained from the stem cell graft. DNA for the CDR3: TGTGCCAGCAGCTCGAAAGGTCTAGCGGGGGTCCCCCGGCCGTGGGATGAGCAGTTCTTC. Amino acids: CASSSKGLAGVPRPWDEQFF.